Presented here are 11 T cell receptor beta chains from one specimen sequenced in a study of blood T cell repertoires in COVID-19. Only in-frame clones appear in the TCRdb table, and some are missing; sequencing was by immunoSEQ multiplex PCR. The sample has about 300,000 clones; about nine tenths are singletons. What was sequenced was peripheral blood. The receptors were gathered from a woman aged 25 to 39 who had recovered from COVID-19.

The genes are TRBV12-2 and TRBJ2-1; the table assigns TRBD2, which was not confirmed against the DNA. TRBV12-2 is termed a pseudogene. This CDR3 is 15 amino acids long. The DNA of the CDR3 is TGTGCAAGTCGCTCCCTAGCGGTTTCCTACAATGAGCAGTTCTTC. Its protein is CASRSLAVSYNEQFF.

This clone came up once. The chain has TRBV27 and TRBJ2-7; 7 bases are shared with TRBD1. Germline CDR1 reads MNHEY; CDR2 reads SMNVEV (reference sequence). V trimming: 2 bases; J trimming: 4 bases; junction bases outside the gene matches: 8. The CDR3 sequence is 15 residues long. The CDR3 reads CASSLGSGTAYEQYF. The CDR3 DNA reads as TGTGCCAGCAGTTTAGGGTCCGGGACAGCTTACGAGCAGTACTTC.

This CDR3 is CASVGQINEKLFF. CDR3 nucleotides: TGTGCCAGCGTTGGACAGATAAATGAAAAACTGTTTTTT. The chain uses TRBV21-1 and TRBJ1-4; no check of the table's D call, TRBD1, against the DNA was made. TRBV21-1 is shown as a pseudogene. The length of the CDR3 is 13 residues.

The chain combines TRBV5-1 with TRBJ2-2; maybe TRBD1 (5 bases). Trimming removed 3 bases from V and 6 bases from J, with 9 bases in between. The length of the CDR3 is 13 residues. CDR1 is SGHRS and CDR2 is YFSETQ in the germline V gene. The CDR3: CASSYDSPGELFF. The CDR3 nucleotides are TGCGCCAGCAGCTACGACAGTCCCGGGGAGCTGTTTTTT.

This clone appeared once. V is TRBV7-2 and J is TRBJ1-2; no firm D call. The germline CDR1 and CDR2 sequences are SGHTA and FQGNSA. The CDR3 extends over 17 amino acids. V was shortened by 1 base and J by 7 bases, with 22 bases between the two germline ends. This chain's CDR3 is CASSLGPAGQGSVGYTF. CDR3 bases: TGTGCCAGCAGCTTAGGTCCGGCGGGCCAAGGGTCGGTTGGCTACACCTTC. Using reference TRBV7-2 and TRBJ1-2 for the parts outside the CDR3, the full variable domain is GAGVSQSPSNKVTEKGKDVELRCDPISGHTALYWYRQSLGQGLEFLIYFQGNSAPDKSGLPSDRFSAERTGGSVSTLTIQRTQQEDSAVYLCASSLGPAGQGSVGYTFGSGTRLTVV.

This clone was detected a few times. The CDR3 protein is CASSLEGTGRTEAFF. CDR3 coding DNA: TGCGCCAGCAGCTTGGAGGGGACAGGGAGGACTGAAGCTTTCTTT. The chain uses TRBV5-1 and TRBJ1-1; TRBD1 matches at 9 bases. CDR3 length: 15 residues. CDR1 is SGHRS, CDR2 YFSETQ, per germline. V was clipped by 0 bases and J by 5 bases; unmatched bases: 5.

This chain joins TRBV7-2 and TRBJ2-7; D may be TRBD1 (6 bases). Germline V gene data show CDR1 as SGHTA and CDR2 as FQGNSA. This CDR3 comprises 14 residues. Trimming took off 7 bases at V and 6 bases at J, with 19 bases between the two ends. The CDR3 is CASNSGTTDGEQYF. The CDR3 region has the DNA TGTGCCAGCAACTCCGGGACAACGGACGGCGAGCAGTACTTC.

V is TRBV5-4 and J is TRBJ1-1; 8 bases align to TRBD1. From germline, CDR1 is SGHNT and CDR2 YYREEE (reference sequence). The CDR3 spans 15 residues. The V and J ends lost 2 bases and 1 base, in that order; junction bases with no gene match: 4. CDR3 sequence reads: CASSFPGGPNTEAFF. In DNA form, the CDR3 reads TGTGCCAGCAGCTTCCCAGGGGGCCCGAACACTGAAGCTTTCTTT.

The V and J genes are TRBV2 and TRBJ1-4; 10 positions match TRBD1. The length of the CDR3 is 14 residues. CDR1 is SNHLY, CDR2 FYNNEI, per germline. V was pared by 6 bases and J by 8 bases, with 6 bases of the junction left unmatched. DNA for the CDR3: TGTGCCAGCAGATCCGGGACAGGGGAAGAAAAACTGTTTTTT. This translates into CASRSGTGEEKLFF.

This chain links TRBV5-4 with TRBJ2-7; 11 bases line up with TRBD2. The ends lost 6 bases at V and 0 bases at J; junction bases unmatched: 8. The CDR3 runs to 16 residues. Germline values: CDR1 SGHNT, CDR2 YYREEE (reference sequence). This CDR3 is CASTSIAGGASYEQYF. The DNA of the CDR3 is TGTGCCAGCACCTCAATAGCGGGGGGGGCCTCCTACGAGCAGTACTTC.

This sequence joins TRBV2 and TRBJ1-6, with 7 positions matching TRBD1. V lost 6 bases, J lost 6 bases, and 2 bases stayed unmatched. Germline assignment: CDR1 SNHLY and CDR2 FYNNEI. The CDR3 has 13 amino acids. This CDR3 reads CASRRDSNSPLHF. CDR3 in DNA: TGTGCCAGCAGGAGGGACAGTAATTCACCCCTCCACTTT. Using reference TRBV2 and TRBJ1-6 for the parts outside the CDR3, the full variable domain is EPEVTQTPSHQVTQMGQEVILRCVPISNHLYFYWYRQILGQKVEFLVSFYNNEISEKSEIFDDQFSVERPDGSNFTLKIRSTKLEDSAMYFCASRRDSNSPLHFGNGTRLTVT.